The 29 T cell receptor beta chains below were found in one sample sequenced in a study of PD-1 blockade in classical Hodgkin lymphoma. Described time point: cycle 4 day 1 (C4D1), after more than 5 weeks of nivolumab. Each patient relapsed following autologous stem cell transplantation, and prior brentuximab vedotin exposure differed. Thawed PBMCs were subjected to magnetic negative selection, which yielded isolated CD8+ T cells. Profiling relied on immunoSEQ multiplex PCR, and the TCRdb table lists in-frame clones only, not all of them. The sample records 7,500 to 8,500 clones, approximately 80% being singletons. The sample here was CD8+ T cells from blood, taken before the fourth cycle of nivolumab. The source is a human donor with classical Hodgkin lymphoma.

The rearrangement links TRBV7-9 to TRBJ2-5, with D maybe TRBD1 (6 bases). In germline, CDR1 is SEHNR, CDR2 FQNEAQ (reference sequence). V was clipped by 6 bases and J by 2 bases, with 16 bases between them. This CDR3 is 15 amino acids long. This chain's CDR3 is CASRSTGQRQETQYF. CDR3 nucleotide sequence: TGTGCCAGCAGGTCGACAGGCCAGAGACAAGAGACCCAGTACTTC.

The CDR3 sequence: CASSFSLIAGSYEQFF. CDR3 nucleotides: TGTGCCAGCAGTTTCTCGTTGATAGCGGGTTCATATGAGCAGTTCTTC. The chain employs TRBV28 and TRBJ2-1, with 7 bases aligning to TRBD2. The CDR3 extends over 16 amino acids. Germline CDR1 reads MDHEN; CDR2 reads SYDVKM. The V segment lost 3 bases and the J segment 8 bases; nucleotides outside the gene matches: 13.

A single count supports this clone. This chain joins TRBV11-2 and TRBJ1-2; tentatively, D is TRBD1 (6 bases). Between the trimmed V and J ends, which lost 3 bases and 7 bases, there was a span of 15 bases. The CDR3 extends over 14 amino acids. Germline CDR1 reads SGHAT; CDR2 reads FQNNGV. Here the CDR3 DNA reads TGTGCCAGCAGCTTCGGGGGCACCCGCGGTGGCTACACCTTC. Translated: CASSFGGTRGGYTF.

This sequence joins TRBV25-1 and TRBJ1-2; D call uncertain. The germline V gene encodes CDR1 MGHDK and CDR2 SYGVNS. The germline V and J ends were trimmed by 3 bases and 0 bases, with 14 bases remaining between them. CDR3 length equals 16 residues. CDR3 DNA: TGTGCCAGCAGTGATTGGGGTAGAGGGCCTAACTATGGCTACACCTTC. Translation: CASSDWGRGPNYGYTF.

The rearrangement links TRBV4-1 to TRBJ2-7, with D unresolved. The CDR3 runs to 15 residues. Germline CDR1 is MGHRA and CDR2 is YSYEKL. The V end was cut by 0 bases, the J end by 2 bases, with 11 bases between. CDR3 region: CASSQDRLNTYEQYF. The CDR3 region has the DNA TGCGCCAGCAGCCAAGATCGCCTAAACACCTACGAGCAGTACTTC.

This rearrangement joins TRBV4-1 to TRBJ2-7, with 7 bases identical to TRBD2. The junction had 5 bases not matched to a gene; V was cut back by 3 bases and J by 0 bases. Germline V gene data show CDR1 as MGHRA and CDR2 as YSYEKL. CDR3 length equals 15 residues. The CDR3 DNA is TGCGCCAGCAGCCACATAGCGGGTGCCTCCTACGAGCAGTACTTC. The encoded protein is CASSHIAGASYEQYF.

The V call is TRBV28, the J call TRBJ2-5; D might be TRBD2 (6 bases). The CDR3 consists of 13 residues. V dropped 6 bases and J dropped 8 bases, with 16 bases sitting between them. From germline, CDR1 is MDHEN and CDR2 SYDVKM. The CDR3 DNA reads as TGTGCCAGCAGCCCCGGGACTGGGACTACCCAGTACTTC. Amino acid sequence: CASSPGTGTTQYF.

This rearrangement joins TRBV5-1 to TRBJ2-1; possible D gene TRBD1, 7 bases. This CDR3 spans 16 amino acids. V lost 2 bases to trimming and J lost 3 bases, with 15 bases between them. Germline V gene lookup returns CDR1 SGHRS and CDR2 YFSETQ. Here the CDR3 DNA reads TGCGCCAGCAGCTTACAGGGGAGGTTGGACTACAATGAGCAGTTCTTC. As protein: CASSLQGRLDYNEQFF.

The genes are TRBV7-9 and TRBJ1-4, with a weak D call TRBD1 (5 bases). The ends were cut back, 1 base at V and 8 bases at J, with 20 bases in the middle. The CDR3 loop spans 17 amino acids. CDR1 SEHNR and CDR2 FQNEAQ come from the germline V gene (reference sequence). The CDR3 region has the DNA TGTGCCAGCAGCTTAGTGGTGTTGGGGACGGGATTAGAAAAACTGTTTTTT. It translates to CASSLVVLGTGLEKLFF.

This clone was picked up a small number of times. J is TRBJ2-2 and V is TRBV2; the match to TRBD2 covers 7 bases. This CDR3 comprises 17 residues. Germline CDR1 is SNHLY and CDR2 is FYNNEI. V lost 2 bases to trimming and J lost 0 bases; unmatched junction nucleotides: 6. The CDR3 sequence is CASSEWGGPPNTGELFF. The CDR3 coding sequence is TGTGCCAGCAGTGAATGGGGAGGGCCCCCGAACACCGGGGAGCTGTTTTTT.

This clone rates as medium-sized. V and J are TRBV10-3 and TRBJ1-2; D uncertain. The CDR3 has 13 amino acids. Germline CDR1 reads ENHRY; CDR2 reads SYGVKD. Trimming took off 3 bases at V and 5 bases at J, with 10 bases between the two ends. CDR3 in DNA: TGTGCCATCAGTGACTATCTTTGGTATGGCTACACCTTC. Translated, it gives CAISDYLWYGYTF.

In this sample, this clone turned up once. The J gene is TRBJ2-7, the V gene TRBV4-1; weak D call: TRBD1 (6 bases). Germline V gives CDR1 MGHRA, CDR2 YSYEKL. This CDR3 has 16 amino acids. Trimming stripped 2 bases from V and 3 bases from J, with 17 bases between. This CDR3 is CASSQNSRDMIYEQYF. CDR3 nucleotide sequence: TGCGCCAGCAGCCAAAACAGCCGGGACATGATCTACGAGCAGTACTTC.

The CDR3 loop is CASSQDRDGAYEQYF. In DNA form, the CDR3 reads TGCGCCAGCAGCCAAGATAGGGACGGAGCCTACGAGCAGTACTTC. This rearrangement joins TRBV4-3 to TRBJ2-7; D may correspond to TRBD1 or TRBD2 (5 bases each). From germline, CDR1 is LGHNA and CDR2 YSLEER. The CDR3 contains 15 residues. V gave up 0 bases and J gave up 2 bases, with 11 bases separating them.

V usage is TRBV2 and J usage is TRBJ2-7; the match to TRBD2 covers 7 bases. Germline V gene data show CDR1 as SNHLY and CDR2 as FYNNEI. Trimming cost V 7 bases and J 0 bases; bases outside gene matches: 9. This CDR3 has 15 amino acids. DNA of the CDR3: TGTGCCAGCACTCCCTCCGGCGGGGGCTCCTACGAGCAGTACTTC. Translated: CASTPSGGGSYEQYF.

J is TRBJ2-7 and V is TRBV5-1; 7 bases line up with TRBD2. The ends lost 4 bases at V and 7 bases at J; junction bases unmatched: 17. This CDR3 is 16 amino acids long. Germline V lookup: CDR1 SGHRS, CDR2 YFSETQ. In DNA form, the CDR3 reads TGCGCCAGCAGCCAGGAGCGGGGAAGGCTTTCGGAGGAGCAGTACTTC. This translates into CASSQERGRLSEEQYF. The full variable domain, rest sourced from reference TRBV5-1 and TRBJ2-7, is KAGVTQTPRYLIKTRGQQVTLSCSPISGHRSVSWYQQTPGQGLQFLFEYFSETQRNKGNFPGRFSGRQFSNSRSEMNVSTLELGDSALYLCASSQERGRLSEEQYFGPGTRLTVT.

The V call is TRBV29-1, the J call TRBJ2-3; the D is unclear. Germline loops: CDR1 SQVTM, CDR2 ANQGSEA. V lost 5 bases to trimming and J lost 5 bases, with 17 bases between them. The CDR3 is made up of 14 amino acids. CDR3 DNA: TGCAGCGTTCAGCTCGCTGCCTCAGGAGATACGCAGTATTTT. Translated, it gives CSVQLAASGDTQYF.

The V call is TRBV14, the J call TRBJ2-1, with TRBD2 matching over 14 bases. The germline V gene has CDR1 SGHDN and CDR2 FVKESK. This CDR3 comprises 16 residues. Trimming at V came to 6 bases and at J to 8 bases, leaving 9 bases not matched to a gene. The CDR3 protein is CASRLTTSGRAHEQFF. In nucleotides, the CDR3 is TGTGCCAGCAGACTCACGACTAGCGGGAGGGCTCATGAGCAGTTCTTC.

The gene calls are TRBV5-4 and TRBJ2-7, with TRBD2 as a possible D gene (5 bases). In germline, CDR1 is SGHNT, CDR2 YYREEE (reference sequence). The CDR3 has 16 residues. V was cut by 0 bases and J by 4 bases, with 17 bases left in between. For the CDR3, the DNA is TGTGCCAGCAGCTTGGGACGACTAAGGGCCGGTTACGAGCAGTACTTC. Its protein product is CASSLGRLRAGYEQYF.

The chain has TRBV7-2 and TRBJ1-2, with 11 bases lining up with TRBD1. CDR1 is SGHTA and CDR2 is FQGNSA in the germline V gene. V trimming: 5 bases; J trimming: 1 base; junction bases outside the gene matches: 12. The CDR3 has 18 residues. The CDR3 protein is CASSLIGTGGPLNYGYTF. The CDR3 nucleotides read TGTGCCAGCAGCCTCATCGGGACAGGGGGACCCCTTAACTATGGCTACACCTTC.

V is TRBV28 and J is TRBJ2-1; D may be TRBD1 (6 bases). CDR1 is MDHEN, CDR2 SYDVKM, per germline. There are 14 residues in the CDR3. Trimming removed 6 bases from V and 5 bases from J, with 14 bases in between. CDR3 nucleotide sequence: TGTGCCAGCAGAACCGGACAGCACCACAATGAGCAGTTCTTC. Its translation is CASRTGQHHNEQFF.

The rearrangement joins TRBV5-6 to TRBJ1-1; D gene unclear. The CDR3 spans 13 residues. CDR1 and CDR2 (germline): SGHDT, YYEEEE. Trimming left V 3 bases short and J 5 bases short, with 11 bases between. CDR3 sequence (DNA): TGTGCCAGCAGCTGGGTCTACGGGACTGAAGCTTTCTTT. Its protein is CASSWVYGTEAFF.

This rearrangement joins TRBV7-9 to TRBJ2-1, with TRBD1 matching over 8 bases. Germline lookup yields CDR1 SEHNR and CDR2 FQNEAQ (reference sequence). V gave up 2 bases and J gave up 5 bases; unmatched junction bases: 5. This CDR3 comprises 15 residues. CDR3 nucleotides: TGTGCCAGCAGCTTACTACAGGGGGTCAACAATGAGCAGTTCTTC. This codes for CASSLLQGVNNEQFF.

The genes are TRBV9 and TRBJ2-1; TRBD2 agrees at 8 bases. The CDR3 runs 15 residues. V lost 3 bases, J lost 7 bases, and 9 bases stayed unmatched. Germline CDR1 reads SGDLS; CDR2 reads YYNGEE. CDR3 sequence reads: CASSGGLAFGNEQFF. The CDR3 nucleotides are TGTGCCAGCAGCGGAGGACTAGCATTTGGTAATGAGCAGTTCTTC.

CDR3 residues: CASSLAGRLPNSPLHF. CDR3 DNA sequence: TGTGCCAGCAGCTTAGCCGGGCGTTTGCCGAATTCACCCCTCCACTTT. The chain combines TRBV7-6 with TRBJ1-6; unclear D gene. The V gene lost 0 bases and the J gene lost 7 bases, with 13 bases spanning the gap. The CDR3 spans 16 residues. Germline lookup yields CDR1 SGHVS and CDR2 FNYEAQ.

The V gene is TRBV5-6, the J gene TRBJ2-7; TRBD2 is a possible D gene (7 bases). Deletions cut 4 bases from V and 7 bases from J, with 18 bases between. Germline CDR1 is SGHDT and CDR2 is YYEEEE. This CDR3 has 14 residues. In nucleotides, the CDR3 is TGTGCCAGCAGCCTAGGAGGGGGGGATATGGAGCAGTACTTC. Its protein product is CASSLGGGDMEQYF.

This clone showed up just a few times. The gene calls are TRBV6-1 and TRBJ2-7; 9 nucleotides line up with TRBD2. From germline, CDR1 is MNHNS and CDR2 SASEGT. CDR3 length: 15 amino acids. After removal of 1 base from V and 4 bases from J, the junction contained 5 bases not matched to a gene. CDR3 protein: CASSEDNSGGYEQYF. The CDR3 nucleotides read TGTGCCAGCAGTGAAGATAATAGCGGGGGTTACGAGCAGTACTTC.

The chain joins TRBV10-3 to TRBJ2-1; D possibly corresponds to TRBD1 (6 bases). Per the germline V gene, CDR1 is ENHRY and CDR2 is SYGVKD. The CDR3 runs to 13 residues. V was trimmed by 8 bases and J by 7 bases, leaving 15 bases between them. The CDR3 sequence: CAIQGLRGNEQFF. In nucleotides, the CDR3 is TGTGCCATCCAGGGGTTGCGCGGAAATGAGCAGTTCTTC.

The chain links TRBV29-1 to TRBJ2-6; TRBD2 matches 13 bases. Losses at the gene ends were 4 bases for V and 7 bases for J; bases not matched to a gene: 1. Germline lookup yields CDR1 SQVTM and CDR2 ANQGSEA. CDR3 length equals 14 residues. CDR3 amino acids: CSVGLAGGANVLTF. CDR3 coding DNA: TGCAGCGTTGGACTAGCGGGAGGTGCCAACGTCCTGACTTTC.

CDR3 amino acids: CASSLEGGRFTGELFF. Here the CDR3 DNA reads TGTGCCAGCAGCTTGGAGGGGGGACGCTTCACCGGGGAGCTGTTTTTT. The chain is built from TRBV5-4 and TRBJ2-2; D is perhaps TRBD1 or TRBD2 (6 bases each). V lost 0 bases and J lost 4, with 13 bases in between. Germline V CDR1 and CDR2: SGHNT, YYREEE (reference sequence). This CDR3 contains 16 residues.